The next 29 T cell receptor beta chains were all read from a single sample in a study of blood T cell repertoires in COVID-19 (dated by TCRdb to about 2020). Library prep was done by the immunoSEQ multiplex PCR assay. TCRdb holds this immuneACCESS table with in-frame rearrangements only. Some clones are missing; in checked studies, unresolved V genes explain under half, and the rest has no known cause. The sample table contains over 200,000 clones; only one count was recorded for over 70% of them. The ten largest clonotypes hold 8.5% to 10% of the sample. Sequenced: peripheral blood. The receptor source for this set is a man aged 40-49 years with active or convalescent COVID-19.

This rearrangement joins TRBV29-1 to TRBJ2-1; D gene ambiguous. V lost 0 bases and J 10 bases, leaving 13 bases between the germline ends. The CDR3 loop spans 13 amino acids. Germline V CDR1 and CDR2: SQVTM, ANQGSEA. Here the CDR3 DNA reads TGCAGCGTTGAAGAGGGTGCGAGCAGGGAGCAGTTCTTC. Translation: CSVEEGASREQFF.

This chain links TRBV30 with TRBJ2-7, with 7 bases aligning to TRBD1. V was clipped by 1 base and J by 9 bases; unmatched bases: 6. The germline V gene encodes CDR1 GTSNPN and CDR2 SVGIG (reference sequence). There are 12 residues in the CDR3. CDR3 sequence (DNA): TGTGCCTGGAGTGCGACAGGGAAGGGGCAGTACTTC. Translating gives CAWSATGKGQYF.

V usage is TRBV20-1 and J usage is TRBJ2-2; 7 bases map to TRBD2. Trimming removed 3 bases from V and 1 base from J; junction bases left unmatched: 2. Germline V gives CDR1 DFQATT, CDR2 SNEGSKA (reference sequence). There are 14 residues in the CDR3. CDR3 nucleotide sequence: TGCAGTGCTAGTGAGCGGGGGAACACCGGGGAGCTGTTTTTT. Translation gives CSASERGNTGELFF.

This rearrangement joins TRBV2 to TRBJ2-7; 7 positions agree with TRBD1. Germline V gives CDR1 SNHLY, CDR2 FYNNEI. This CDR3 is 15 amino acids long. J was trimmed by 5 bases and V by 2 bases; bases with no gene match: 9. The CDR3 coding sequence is TGTGCCAGCAGTGAACCGACAGGGAAACAGCACGAGCAGTACTTC. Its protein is CASSEPTGKQHEQYF.

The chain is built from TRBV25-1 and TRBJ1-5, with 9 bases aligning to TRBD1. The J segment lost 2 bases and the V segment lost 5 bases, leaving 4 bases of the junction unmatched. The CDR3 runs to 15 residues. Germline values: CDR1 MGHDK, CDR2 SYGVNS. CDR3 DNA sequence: TGTGCCAGCAGTATGACAGGGGGAGGCAATCAGCCCCAGCATTTT. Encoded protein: CASSMTGGGNQPQHF.

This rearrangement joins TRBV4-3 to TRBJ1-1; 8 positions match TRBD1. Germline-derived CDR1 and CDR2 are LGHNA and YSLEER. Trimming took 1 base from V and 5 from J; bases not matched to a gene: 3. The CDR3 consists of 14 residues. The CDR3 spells CASSQGQGLTEAFF. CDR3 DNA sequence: TGCGCCAGCAGCCAAGGACAGGGGTTGACTGAAGCTTTCTTT.

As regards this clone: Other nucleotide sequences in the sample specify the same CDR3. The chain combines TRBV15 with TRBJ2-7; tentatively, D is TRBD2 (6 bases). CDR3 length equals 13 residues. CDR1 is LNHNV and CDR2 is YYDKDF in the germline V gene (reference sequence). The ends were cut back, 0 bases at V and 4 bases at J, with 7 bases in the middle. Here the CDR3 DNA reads TGTGCCACCAGCAGAGATCGGGGGTACGAGCAGTACTTC. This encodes CATSRDRGYEQYF.

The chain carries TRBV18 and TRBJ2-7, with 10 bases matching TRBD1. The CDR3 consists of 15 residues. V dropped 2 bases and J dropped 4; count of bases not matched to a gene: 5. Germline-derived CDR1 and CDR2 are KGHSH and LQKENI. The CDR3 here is CASSPTRGQGYEQYF. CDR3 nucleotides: TGTGCCAGCTCACCAACTCGGGGACAGGGGTACGAGCAGTACTTC.

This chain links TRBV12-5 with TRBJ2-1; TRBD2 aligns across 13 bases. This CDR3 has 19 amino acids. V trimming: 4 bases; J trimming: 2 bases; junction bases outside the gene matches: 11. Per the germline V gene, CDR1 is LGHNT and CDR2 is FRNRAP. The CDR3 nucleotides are TGTGCTAGTGGTTCTTCCGGGACTAGCGGGGTCCGGGCCTACAATGAGCAGTTCTTC. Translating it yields CASGSSGTSGVRAYNEQFF.

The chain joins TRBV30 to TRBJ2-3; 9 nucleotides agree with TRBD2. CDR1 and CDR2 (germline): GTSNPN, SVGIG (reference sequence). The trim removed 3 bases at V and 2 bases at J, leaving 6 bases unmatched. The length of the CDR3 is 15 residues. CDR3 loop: CAWSPSGGPTDTQYF. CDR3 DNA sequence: TGTGCCTGGAGCCCCAGCGGGGGGCCCACAGATACGCAGTATTTT. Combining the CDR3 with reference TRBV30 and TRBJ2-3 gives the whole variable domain SQTIHQWPATLVQPVGSPLSLECTVEGTSNPNLYWYRQAAGRGLQLLFYSVGIGQISSEVPQNLSASRPQDRQFILSSKKLLLSDSGFYLCAWSPSGGPTDTQYFGPGTRLTVL.

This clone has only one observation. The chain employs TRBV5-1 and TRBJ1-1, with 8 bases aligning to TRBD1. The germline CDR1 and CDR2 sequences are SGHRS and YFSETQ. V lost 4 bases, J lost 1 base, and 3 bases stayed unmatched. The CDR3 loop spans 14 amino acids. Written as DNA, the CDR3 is TGCGCCAGCAGCGCCGGGACAGGGAACACTGAAGCTTTCTTT. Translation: CASSAGTGNTEAFF.

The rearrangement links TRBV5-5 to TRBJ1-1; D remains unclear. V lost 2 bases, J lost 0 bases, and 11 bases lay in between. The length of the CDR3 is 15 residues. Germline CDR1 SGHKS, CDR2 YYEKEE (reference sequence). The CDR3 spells CASSFTGSMNTEAFF. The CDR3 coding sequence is TGTGCCAGCAGCTTTACGGGTTCGATGAACACTGAAGCTTTCTTT.

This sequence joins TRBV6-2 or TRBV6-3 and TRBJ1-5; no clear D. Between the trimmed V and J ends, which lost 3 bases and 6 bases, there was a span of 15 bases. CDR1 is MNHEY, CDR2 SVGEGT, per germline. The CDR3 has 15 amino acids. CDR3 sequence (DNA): TGTGCCAGCAGTTATTCAATCGGGAATAGTCAGCCCCAGCATTTT. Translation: CASSYSIGNSQPQHF.

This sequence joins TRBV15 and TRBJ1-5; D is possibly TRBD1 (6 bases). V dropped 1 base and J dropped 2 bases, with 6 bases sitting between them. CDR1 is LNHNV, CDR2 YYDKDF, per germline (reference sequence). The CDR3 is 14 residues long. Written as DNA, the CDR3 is TGTGCCACCAGCAGAGCAGGGGGCAATCAGCCCCAGCATTTT. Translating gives CATSRAGGNQPQHF.

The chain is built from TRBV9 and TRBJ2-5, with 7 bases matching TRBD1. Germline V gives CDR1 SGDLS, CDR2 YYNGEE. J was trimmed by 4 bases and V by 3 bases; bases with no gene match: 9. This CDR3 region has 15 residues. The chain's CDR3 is CASSAHGTAGETQYF. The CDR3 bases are TGTGCCAGCAGCGCACACGGGACAGCCGGAGAGACCCAGTACTTC.

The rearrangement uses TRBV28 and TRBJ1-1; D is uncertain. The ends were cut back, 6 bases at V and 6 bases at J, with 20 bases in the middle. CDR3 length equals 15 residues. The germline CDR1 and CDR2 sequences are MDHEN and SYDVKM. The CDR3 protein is CASSPRPSSVSEAFF. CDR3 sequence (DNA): TGTGCCAGCAGCCCAAGACCTAGTAGCGTGTCTGAAGCTTTCTTT.

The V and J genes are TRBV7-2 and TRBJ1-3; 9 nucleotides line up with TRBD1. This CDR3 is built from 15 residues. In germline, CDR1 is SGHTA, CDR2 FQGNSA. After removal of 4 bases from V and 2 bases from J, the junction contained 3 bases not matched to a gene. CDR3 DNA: TGTGCCAGCAGCTGGGACAGGGCGACTGGAAACACCATATATTTT. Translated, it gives CASSWDRATGNTIYF.

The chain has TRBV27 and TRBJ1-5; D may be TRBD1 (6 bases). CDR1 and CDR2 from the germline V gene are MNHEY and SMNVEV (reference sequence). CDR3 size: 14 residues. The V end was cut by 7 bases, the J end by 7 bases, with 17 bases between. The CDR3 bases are TGTGCCAGCACCCCCTTGGGGGGGGGCCAGCCCCAGCATTTT. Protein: CASTPLGGGQPQHF.

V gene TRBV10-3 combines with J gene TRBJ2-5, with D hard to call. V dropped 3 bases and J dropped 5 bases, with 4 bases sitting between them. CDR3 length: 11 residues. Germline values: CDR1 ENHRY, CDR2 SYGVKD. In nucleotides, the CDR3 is TGTGCCATCAGTGACGGGGAGACCCAGTACTTC. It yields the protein CAISDGETQYF.

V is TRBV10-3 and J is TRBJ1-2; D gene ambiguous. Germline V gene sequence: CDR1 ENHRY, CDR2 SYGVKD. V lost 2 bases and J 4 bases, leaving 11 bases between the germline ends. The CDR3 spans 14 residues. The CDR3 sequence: CAISEDGEVYGYTF. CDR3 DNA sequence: TGTGCCATCAGTGAGGATGGGGAGGTCTATGGCTACACCTTC.

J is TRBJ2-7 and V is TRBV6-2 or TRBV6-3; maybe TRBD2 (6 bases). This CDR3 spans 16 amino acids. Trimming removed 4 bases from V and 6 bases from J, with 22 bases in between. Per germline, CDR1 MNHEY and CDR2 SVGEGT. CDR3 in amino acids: CASSLRVSGVLSEQYF. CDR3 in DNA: TGTGCCAGCAGTTTGAGAGTTTCGGGGGTTTTAAGCGAGCAGTACTTC.

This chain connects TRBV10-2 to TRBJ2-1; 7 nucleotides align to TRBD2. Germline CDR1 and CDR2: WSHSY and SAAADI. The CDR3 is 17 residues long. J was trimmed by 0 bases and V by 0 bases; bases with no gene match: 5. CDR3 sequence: CASSESGGSGSYNEQFF. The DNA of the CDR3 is TGCGCCAGCAGTGAGTCCGGGGGGTCCGGCTCCTACAATGAGCAGTTCTTC.

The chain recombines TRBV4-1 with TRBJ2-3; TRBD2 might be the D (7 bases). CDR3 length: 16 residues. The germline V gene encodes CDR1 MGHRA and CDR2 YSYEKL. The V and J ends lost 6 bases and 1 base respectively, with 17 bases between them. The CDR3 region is CASSPSPGGRTDTQYF. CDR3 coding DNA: TGCGCCAGCAGTCCTTCTCCGGGGGGCCGCACAGATACGCAGTATTTT.

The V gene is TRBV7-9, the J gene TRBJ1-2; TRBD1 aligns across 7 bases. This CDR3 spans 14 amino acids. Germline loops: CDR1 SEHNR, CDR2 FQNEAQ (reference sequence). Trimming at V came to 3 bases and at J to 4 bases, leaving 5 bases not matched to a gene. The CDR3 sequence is CASSFTGTVYGYTF. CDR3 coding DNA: TGTGCCAGCAGCTTTACCGGGACAGTCTATGGCTACACCTTC.

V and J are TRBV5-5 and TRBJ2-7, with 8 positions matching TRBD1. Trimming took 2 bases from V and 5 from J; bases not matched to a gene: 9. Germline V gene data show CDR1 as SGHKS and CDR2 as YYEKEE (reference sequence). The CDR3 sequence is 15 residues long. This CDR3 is CASSFPGTGYHEQYF. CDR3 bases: TGTGCCAGCAGCTTCCCCGGGACAGGCTACCACGAGCAGTACTTC. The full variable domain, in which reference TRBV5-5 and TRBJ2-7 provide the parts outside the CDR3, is DAGVTQSPTHLIKTRGQQVTLRCSPISGHKSVSWYQQVLGQGPQFIFQYYEKEERGRGNFPDRFSARQFPNYSSELNVNALLLGDSALYLCASSFPGTGYHEQYFGPGTRLTVT.

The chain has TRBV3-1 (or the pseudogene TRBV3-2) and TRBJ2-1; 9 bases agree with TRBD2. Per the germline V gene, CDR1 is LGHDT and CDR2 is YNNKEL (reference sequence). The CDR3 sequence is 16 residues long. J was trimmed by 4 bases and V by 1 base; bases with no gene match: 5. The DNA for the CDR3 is TGTGCCAGCAGCCAAGTGGGGACTAGCCGGTACAATGAGCAGTTCTTC. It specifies CASSQVGTSRYNEQFF.

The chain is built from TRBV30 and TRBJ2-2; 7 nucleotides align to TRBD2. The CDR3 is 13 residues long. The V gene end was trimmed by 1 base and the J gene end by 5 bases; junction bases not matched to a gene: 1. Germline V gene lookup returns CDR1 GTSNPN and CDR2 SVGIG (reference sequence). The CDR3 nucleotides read TGTGCCTGGAGTGCACTAGCGACCGGGGAGCTGTTTTTT. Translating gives CAWSALATGELFF.

CDR3 nucleotide sequence: TGTGCCAGCAGCTTAGGAACCTCTAGCAATGAGCAGTTCTTC. It specifies CASSLGTSSNEQFF. The J gene is TRBJ2-1, the V gene TRBV11-3; D gene uncertain. CDR3 length: 14 amino acids. Germline values: CDR1 SGHNT, CDR2 YENEEA. V shed 1 base and J shed 6 bases, with 10 bases lying between them.

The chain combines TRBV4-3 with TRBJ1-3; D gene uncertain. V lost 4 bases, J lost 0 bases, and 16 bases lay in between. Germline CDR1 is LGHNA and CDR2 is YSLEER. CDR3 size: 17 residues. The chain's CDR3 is CASSRGRVPSSGNTIYF. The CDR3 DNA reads TGCGCCAGCAGCCGTGGGAGGGTGCCCTCCTCTGGAAACACCATATATTTT.